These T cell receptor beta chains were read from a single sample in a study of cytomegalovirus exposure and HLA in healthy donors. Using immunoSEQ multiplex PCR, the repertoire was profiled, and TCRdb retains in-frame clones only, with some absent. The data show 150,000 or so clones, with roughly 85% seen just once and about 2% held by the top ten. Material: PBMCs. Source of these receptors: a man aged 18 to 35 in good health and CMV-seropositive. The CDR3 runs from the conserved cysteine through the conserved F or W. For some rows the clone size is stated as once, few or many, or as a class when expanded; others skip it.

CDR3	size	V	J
CASSSSGTSVSYEQYF	few	TRBV5-4	TRBJ2-7
CASSLVRSSTGIRYGYTF	once	TRBV5-6	TRBJ1-2
CASSFRDTRYKEQFF	.	TRBV7-9	TRBJ2-1
CAISSQGNQPQHF	.	TRBV10-3	TRBJ1-5
CASRLLAGSEQYF	few	TRBV7-2	TRBJ2-7
CASSYLDQPQHF	.	TRBV6-6	TRBJ1-5
CATSLTGTGYTF	.	TRBV15	TRBJ1-2
CASSRSTGGLEETQYF	.	TRBV4-1	TRBJ2-5
CAWTLPQGTPLHF	.	TRBV30	TRBJ1-6
CASSPLGGENTEAFF	once	TRBV7-2	TRBJ1-1